Following are 20 T cell receptor beta chains from one sample sequenced in a study of monozygotic twins with inflammatory bowel disease. TCRdb reprocessed the 5' RACE reads and keeps a single row for each CDR3 protein, giving no DNA. This table holds 300,000 to 450,000 distinct CDR3 sequences. The sequenced material came from blood. The receptors stem from a human donor with ulcerative colitis or Crohn's disease, or a healthy co-twin of an affected twin (not recorded which).

The chain employs TRBV5-1 and TRBJ2-7; the TCRdb call, TRBD1, lacks DNA for checking. Germline CDR1 SGHRS, CDR2 YFSETQ. The CDR3 has 15 amino acids. CDR3 loop: CASSFQGGGPYEQYF.

This rearrangement joins TRBV3-1 to TRBJ1-3. This CDR3 has 15 residues. Germline CDR1 reads LGHDT; CDR2 reads YNNKEL (reference sequence). CDR3 residues: CASSQDGQRGNTIYF.

The chain employs TRBV4-3 and TRBJ2-2; there is no DNA to check the TCRdb D call of TRBD1. The V gene's germline CDR1 is LGHNA and CDR2 YSLEER. The CDR3 has 17 residues. The CDR3: CASSQDATGSATGELFF.

This chain uses TRBV5-5 with TRBJ2-1; the TRBD1 assignment by TCRdb is unverifiable without DNA. The CDR3 length is 13 residues. CDR1 is SGHKS and CDR2 is YYEKEE in the germline V gene (reference sequence). This CDR3 reads CASRGQGNNEQFF.

The chain is built from TRBV5-1 and TRBJ1-1. Per germline, CDR1 SGHRS and CDR2 YFSETQ. CDR3 length equals 16 residues. The CDR3 loop is CASSLVYAGENTEAFF.

V gene TRBV6-2 or TRBV6-3 combines with J gene TRBJ1-2. The CDR3 is made up of 11 amino acids. Germline V gene sequence: CDR1 MNHEY, CDR2 SVGEGT. The CDR3 spells CASSYSYGYTF.

The V call is TRBV6-5, the J call TRBJ2-7; TCRdb's D call of TRBD2 is untestable without DNA. This CDR3 is 17 amino acids long. Germline CDR1 is MNHEY and CDR2 is SVGAGI. This CDR3 reads CASSYATPLRSSYEQYF.

The rearrangement links TRBV5-1 to TRBJ2-5; TCRdb names TRBD2, which stays unverified in the absence of DNA. Looked up from germline, CDR1 is SGHRS and CDR2 is YFSETQ. This CDR3 region has 14 residues. CDR3 residues: CASSLTGSGETQYF.

Here the CDR3 reads CASSGLSGGVKTQYF. The gene calls are TRBV7-2 and TRBJ2-5; no DNA is available, so the TRBD1 call from TCRdb remains unchecked. The CDR3 length is 15 residues. Germline V lookup: CDR1 SGHTA, CDR2 FQGNSA.

The chain joins TRBV12-3 or TRBV12-4 to TRBJ2-5; absent DNA, TCRdb's TRBD2 call cannot be checked. CDR3 length equals 13 residues. The CDR3 protein is CASTKTRQETQYF.

The genes are TRBV28 and TRBJ2-7; there is no DNA to check the TCRdb D call of TRBD1. Germline V gene data show CDR1 as MDHEN and CDR2 as SYDVKM. CDR3 length equals 14 residues. The CDR3 spells CASSDRDRAYEQYF.

The chain links TRBV6-5 to TRBJ1-4; TCRdb outputs TRBD1, but without DNA this stays unchecked. The germline V gene has CDR1 MNHEY and CDR2 SVGAGI. This CDR3 has 13 amino acids. CDR3 sequence reads: CASSWGVNEKLFF.

The chain has TRBV18 and TRBJ1-2. Germline V gene sequence: CDR1 KGHSH, CDR2 LQKENI. This CDR3 is built from 14 residues. The CDR3 is CASSEAQGPYGYTF.

The chain has TRBV7-9 and TRBJ1-5; TCRdb proposes TRBD1, but this gene call is untestable without DNA. The V gene's germline CDR1 is SEHNR and CDR2 FQNEAQ (reference sequence). The CDR3 has 12 amino acids. CDR3 in amino acids: CASSLDRGPQHF.

The chain recombines TRBV12-3 or TRBV12-4 with TRBJ2-3; TCRdb selects TRBD1, and the lack of DNA leaves this call unchecked. The CDR3 contains 12 residues. The CDR3: CASSPRVATQYF.

The J gene is TRBJ2-7, the V gene TRBV5-1; TCRdb gives TRBD1 as the D gene, but with no DNA this cannot be confirmed. This CDR3 is built from 17 residues. Germline V gene data show CDR1 as SGHRS and CDR2 as YFSETQ. This CDR3 is CASSGGLTGFWSYEQYF.

This chain uses TRBV19 with TRBJ1-1. The length of the CDR3 is 12 residues. Germline loops: CDR1 LNHDA, CDR2 SQIVND (reference sequence). The chain's CDR3 is CASSMWGTEAFF.

J is TRBJ2-7 and V is TRBV6-1; the TCRdb call, TRBD1, lacks DNA for checking. This CDR3 comprises 16 residues. Germline CDR1 and CDR2: MNHNS and SASEGT. The CDR3 is CASSHFSGTLTYEQYF.

The CDR3 sequence: CATSRDLLAGGSSYNEQFF. The V call is TRBV15, the J call TRBJ2-1; the D call from TCRdb, TRBD1, cannot be confirmed without DNA. The CDR3 extends over 19 amino acids. Germline V gene sequence: CDR1 LNHNV, CDR2 YYDKDF (reference sequence).

This chain uses TRBV11-2 with TRBJ2-5; absent DNA, TCRdb's TRBD2 call cannot be checked. This CDR3 spans 16 amino acids. Germline CDR1 reads SGHAT; CDR2 reads FQNNGV. CDR3 amino acids: CASSQELAGYEETQYF.